The 5 T cell receptor beta chains given below trace back to one sample, sequenced in a study of cytomegalovirus exposure and HLA in healthy donors. The primer mix had 60 Vbeta and 13 Jbeta primers. The protocol was immunoSEQ multiplex PCR, while the TCRdb copy is restricted to in-frame clones and leaves out a portion. This table has roughly 99,000 clones, roughly 82% appearing once. The material sequenced was PBMCs. The receptors derive from a man under 40 in good health and CMV-seropositive.

For this clone: The junction and the germline gene differ at one end; a read error may be behind it. The CDR3 spells CSSSSPSEGAWTEAFF. As DNA, the CDR3 is TGTTCCAGCAGCTCCCCCAGCGAAGGGGCATGGACTGAAGCTTTCTTT. The chain couples TRBV7-9 to TRBJ1-1; D might be TRBD1 (5 bases). Germline values: CDR1 SEHNR, CDR2 FQNEAQ (reference sequence). CDR3 length: 16 amino acids.

The rearrangement joins TRBV9 to TRBJ1-2, with no clear D. The length of the CDR3 is 14 residues. CDR1 SGDLS and CDR2 YYNGEE come from the germline V gene. Trimming took off 4 bases at V and 8 bases at J, with 18 bases between the two ends. CDR3 sequence reads: CASSYTRSGDGYTF. Written as DNA, the CDR3 is TGTGCCAGCAGCTATACTCGATCGGGTGACGGCTACACCTTC.

The chain links TRBV5-1 to TRBJ2-1; 8 positions match TRBD2. CDR1 and CDR2 (germline): SGHRS, YFSETQ. CDR3 length: 14 amino acids. The J segment lost 3 bases and the V segment lost 4 bases, leaving 3 bases of the junction unmatched. The CDR3 loop is CASSHGGGYNEQFF. CDR3 in DNA: TGCGCCAGCAGCCACGGGGGGGGCTACAATGAGCAGTTCTTC.

This clone was found once. The chain joins TRBV19 to TRBJ1-1; 7 nucleotides line up with TRBD1. The V gene's germline CDR1 is LNHDA and CDR2 SQIVND (reference sequence). CDR3 length: 12 residues. V gave up 0 bases and J gave up 10 bases; unmatched junction bases: 2. The CDR3 is CASSIEGGIAFF. The CDR3 DNA follows: TGTGCCAGTAGTATAGAAGGGGGCATAGCTTTCTTT.

The chain uses TRBV2 and TRBJ2-1, with 7 nucleotides matching TRBD2. Looked up from germline, CDR1 is SNHLY and CDR2 is FYNNEI. J lost 10 bases, V lost 3 bases, and 6 bases had no gene match. This CDR3 is built from 13 residues. For the CDR3, the DNA is TGTGCCAGCAGTGACCAGCCTAGCGGAGAGCAGTTCTTC. Translating gives CASSDQPSGEQFF. Together with reference TRBV2 and TRBJ2-1, the CDR3 gives the full variable domain: EPEVTQTPSHQVTQMGQEVILRCVPISNHLYFYWYRQILGQKVEFLVSFYNNEISEKSEIFDDQFSVERPDGSNFTLKIRSTKLEDSAMYFCASSDQPSGEQFFGPGTRLTVL.